This T cell receptor beta chain derives from a study of shared clonotypes between healthy human individuals. Notes on the study in general: Richness estimates generally favored naive over memory subsets.

The CDR3 has 15 amino acids. Germline assignment: CDR1 MDHEN and CDR2 SYDVKM. V gave up 4 bases and J gave up 2 bases; unmatched junction bases: 5. TCRdb's table, derived via immunoSEQ multiplex PCR, lists solely in-frame clones and lacks some. This sample has some 1.5 million clones, with 95% to 97% found just once. With respect to this clone: Antigen specificity is unknown.

Negatively enriched CD4+ T cells were divided by CD45RA into naive and memory. The sample comprised naive CD4+ T cells sorted from blood. Subset specified: CD45RA+ positively selected. The sequence was collected from a young man in good health. The genes are TRBV28 and TRBJ1-2; the match to TRBD1 covers 9 bases. In DNA, the CDR3 is TGTGCCAGCAGTTCCTCGGGACAGGGAAACTATGGCTACACCTTC. This translates into CASSSSGQGNYGYTF.